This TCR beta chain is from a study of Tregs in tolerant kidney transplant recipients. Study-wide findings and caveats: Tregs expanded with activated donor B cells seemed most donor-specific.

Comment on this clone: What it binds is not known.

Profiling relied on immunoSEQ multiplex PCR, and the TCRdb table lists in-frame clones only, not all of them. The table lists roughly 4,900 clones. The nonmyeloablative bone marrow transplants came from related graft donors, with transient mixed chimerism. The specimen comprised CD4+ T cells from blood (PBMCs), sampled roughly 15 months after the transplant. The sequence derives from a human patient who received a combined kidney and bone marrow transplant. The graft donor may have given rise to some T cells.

CDR3 residues: CASSVGGRDTEAFF. The sequenced CDR3 bases are TGTGCCAGCAGTGTTGGGGGCCGGGACACTGAA. V is TRBV2 and J is TRBJ1-1; D is possibly TRBD1 (6 bases). Sequencing ends 3 residues short of the CDR3 end; the germline J gene provides the rest. Germline V gene lookup returns CDR1 SNHLY and CDR2 FYNNEI. The CDR3 has 14 residues. V was trimmed by 4 bases and J by 3 bases, leaving 12 bases between them.